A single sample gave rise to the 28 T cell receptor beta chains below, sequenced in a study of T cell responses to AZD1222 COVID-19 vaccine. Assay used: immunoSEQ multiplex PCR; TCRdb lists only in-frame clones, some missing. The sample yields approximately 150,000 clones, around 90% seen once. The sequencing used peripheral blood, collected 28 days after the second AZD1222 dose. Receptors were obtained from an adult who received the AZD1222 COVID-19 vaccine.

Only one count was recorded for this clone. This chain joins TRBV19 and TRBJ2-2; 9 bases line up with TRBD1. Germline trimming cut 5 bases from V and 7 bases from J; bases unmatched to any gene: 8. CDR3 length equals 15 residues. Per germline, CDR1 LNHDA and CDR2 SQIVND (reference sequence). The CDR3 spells CASSEDTGGHGELFF. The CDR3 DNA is TGTGCCAGTAGTGAGGACACAGGGGGCCACGGGGAGCTGTTTTTT.

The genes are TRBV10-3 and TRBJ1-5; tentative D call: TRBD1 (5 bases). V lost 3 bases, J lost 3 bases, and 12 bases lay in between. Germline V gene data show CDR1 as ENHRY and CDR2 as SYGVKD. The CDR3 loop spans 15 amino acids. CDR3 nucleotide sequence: TGTGCCATCAGTGACCGGCAGGGCAACAATCAGCCCCAGCATTTT. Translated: CAISDRQGNNQPQHF.

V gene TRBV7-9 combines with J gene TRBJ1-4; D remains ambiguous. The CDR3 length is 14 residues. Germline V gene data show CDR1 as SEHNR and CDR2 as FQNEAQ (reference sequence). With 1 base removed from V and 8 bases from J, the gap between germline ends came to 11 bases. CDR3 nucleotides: TGTGCCAGCAGCTTAGGAATCGGGAGGGAAAAACTGTTTTTT. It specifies CASSLGIGREKLFF. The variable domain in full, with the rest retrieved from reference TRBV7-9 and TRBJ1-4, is DTGVSQNPRHKITKRGQNVTFRCDPISEHNRLYWYRQTLGQGPEFLTYFQNEAQLEKSRLLSDRFSAERPKGSFSTLEIQRTEQGDSAMYLCASSLGIGREKLFFGSGTQLSVL.

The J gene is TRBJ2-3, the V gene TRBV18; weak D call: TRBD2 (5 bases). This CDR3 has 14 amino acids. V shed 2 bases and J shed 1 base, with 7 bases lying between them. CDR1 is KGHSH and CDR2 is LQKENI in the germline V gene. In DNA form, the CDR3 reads TGTGCCAGCTCACCAGGAGCGGGCACAGATACGCAGTATTTT. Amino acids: CASSPGAGTDTQYF.

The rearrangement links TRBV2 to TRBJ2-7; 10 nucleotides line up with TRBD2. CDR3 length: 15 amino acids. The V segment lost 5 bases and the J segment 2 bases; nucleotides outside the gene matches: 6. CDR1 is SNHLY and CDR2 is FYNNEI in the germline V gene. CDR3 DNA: TGTGCCAGCAGTCATAGGGGGACTAGCGCCTACGAGCAGTACTTC. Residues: CASSHRGTSAYEQYF.

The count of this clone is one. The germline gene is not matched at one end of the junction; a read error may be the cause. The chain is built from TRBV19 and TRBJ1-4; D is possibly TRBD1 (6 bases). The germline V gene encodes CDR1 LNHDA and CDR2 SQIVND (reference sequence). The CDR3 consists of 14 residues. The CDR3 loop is CASSVTGTKEKLFF. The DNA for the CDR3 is TGTGCCAGTAGTGTGACAGGCACTAAGGAAAAACTGTTTTTT.

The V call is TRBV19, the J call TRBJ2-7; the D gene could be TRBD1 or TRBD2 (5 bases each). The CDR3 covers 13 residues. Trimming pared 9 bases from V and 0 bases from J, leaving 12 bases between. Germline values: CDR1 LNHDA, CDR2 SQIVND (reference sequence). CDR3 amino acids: CASSPGTSYEQYF. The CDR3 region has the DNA TGTGCCAGCTCACCGGGGACCTCCTACGAGCAGTACTTC.

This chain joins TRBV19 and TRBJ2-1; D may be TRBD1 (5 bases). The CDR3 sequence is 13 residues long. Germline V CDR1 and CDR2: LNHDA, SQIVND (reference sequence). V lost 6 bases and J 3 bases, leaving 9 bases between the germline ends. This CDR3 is CASSSDSYNEQFF. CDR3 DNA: TGTGCCAGTAGCAGTGACAGCTACAATGAGCAGTTCTTC.

For the CDR3, the DNA is TGTGCCAGCAGTCTTACAGGGGACTCCGAGCCCCTCCACTTT. It yields the protein CASSLTGDSEPLHF. The rearrangement links TRBV27 to TRBJ1-6; TRBD1 agrees at 7 bases. Germline V gene sequence: CDR1 MNHEY, CDR2 SMNVEV (reference sequence). The CDR3 is made up of 14 amino acids. J gave up 13 bases and V 5 bases, and 11 bases lay outside the gene matches.

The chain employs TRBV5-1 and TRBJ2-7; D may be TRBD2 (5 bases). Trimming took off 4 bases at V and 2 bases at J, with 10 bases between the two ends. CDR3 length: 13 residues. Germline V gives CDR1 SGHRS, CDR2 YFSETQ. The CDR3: CASSGENAYEQYF. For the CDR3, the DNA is TGCGCCAGCAGCGGGGAGAATGCCTACGAGCAGTACTTC.

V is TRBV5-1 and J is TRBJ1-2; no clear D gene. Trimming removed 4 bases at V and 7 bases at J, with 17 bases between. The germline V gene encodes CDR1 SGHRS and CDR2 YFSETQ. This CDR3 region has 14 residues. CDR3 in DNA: TGCGCCAGCAGCCCTACACAGCTCCTCCCTGGCTACACCTTC. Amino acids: CASSPTQLLPGYTF.

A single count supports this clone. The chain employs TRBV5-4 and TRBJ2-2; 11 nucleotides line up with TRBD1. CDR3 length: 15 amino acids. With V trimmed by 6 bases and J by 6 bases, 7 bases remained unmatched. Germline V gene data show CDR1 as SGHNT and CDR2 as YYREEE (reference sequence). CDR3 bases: TGTGCCAGCACCCTGGGACAGGGGGTCGCCGGGGAGCTGTTTTTT. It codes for CASTLGQGVAGELFF.

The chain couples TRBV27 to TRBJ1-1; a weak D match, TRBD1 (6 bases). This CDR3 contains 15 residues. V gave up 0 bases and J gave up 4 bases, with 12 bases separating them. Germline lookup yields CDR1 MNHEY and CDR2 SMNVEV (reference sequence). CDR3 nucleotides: TGTGCCAGCAGTTTATCCTACAGGGTCGGCACTGAAGCTTTCTTT. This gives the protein CASSLSYRVGTEAFF.

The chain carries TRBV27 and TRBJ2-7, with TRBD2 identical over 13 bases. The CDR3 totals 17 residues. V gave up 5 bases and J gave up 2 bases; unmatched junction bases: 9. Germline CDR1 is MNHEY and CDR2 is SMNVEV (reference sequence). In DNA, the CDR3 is TGTGCCAGCAGTACTCAAAGCACTAGCGGGAGGGCCTACGAGCAGTACTTC. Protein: CASSTQSTSGRAYEQYF.

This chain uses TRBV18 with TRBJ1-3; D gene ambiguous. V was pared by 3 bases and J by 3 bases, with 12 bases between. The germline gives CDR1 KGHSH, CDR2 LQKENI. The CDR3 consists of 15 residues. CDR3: CASSPSGRLGNTIYF. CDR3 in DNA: TGTGCCAGCTCACCTTCGGGCAGGCTTGGAAACACCATATATTTT.

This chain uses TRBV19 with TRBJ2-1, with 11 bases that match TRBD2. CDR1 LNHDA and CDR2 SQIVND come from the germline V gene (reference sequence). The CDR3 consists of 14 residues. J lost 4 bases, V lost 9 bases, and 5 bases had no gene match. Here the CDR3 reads CASKTSGNYNEQFF. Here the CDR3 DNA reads TGTGCCAGCAAGACTAGCGGGAATTACAATGAGCAGTTCTTC.

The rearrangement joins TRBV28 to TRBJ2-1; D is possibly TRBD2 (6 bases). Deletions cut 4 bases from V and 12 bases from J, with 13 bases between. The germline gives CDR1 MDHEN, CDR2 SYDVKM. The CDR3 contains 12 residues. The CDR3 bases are TGTGCCAGCAGTTCCCCGACCGGGGGGCAGTTCTTC. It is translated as CASSSPTGGQFF.

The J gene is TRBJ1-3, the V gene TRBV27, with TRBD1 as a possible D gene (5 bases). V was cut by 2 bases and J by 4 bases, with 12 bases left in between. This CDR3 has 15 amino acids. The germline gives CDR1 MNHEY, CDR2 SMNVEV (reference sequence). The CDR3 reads CASSLGANLGNTIYF. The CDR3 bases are TGTGCCAGCAGTTTAGGGGCCAACCTCGGAAACACCATATATTTT.

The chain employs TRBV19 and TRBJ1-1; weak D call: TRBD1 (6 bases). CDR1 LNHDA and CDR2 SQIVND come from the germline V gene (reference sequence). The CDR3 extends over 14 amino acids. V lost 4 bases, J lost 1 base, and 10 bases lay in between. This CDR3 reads CASSRGQENTEAFF. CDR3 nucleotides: TGTGCCAGTAGTAGGGGACAAGAGAACACTGAAGCTTTCTTT.

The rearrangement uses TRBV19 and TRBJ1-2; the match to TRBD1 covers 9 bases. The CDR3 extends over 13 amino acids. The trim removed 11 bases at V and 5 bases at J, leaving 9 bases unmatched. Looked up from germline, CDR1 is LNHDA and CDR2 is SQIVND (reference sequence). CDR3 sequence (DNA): TGTGCCGCCTCTAGGGGACAGGGTTATGGCTACACCTTC. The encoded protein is CAASRGQGYGYTF. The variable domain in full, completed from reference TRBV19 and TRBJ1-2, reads DGGITQSPKYLFRKEGQNVTLSCEQNLNHDAMYWYRQDPGQGLRLIYYSQIVNDFQKGDIAEGYSVSREKKESFPLTVTSAQKNPTAFYLCAASRGQGYGYTFGSGTRLTVV.

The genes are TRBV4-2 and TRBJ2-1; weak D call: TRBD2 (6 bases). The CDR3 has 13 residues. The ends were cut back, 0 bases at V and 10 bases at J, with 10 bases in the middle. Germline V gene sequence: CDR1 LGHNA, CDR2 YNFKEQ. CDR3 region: CASSQESREEQFF. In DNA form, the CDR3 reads TGTGCCAGCAGCCAAGAATCGCGGGAAGAGCAGTTCTTC.

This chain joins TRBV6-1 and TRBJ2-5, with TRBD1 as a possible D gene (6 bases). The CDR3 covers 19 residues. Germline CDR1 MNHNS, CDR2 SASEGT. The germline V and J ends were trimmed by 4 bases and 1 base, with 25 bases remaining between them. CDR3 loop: CASSGQTLRAIGGQETQYF. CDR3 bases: TGTGCCAGCAGTGGCCAAACTTTACGGGCTATAGGGGGCCAAGAGACCCAGTACTTC.

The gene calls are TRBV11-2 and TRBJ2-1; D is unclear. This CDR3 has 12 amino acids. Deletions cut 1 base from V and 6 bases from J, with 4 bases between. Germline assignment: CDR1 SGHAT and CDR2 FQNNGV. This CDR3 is CASSLAVNEQFF. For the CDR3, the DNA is TGTGCCAGCAGCTTAGCGGTCAATGAGCAGTTCTTC.

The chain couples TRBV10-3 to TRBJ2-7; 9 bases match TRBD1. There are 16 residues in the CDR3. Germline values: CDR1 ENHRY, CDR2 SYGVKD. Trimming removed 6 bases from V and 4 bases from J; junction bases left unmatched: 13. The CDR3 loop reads CAIRSKGQGQQYEQYF. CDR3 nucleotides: TGTGCCATCAGATCGAAGGGACAGGGACAGCAGTACGAGCAGTACTTC.

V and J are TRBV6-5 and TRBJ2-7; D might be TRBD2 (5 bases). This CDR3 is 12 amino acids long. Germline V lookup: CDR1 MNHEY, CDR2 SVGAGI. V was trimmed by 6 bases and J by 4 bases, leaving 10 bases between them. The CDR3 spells CASRTGVYEQYF. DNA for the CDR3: TGTGCCAGCAGAACCGGGGTTTACGAGCAGTACTTC.

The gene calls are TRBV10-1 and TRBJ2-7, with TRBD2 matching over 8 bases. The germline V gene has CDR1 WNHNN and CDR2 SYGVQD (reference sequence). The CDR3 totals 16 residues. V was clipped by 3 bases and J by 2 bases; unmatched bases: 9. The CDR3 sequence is CASSDRGGRSPYEQYF. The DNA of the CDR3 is TGCGCCAGCAGTGATCGTGGCGGGAGGTCCCCCTACGAGCAGTACTTC.

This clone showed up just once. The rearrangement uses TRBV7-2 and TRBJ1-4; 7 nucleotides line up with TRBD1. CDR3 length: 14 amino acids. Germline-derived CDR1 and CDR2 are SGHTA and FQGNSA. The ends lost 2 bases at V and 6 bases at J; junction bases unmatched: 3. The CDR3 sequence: CASSLNRGDEKLFF. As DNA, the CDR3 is TGTGCCAGCAGCTTAAACAGGGGAGATGAAAAACTGTTTTTT.

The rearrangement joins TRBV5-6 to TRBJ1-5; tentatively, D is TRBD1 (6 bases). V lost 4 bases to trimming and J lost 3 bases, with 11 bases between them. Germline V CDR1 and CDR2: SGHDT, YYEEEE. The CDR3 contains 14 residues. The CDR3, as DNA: TGTGCCAGCAGCACGGGACACTTCAATCAGCCCCAGCATTTT. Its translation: CASSTGHFNQPQHF.